This T cell receptor beta chain came from a study of blood T cell repertoires in COVID-19 (dated by TCRdb to 2018 to 2020). For the wider study: Samples from collaborators originated in the United States, Italy and Spain and spanned both the acute and convalescent phases of COVID-19. The dataset comprised deeply sampled blood TCRbeta repertoires from subjects exposed to, actively infected with, or recovered from COVID-19. HLA class I and class II types, where available, came from metadata supplied by the sample provider rather than from assay-based typing. A de-identified subject ID, COVID-19 status, age in years and sex were almost always included in the sample metadata. The samples were drawn from the first 160 participants of the ongoing ImmuneRACE study and from some 1,300 subjects provided by 6 global collaborators. The repertoires were released in a freely available public database intended as a resource for research on the immune response to SARS-CoV-2. The material from the prospective study consisted of cDNA or gDNA derived from T cells, B-cell-depleted T cells, or PBMCs.

Whole blood was collected in K2EDTA tubes by collaborating institutions according to the institutions' own protocols. For TCRbeta analysis, collaborators shipped samples as frozen whole blood, isolated PBMCs, or DNA extracted from either of those sample types. Here is what the overall study found, with its caveats: Clinical and demographic metadata were provided uncurated, with the amount varying by source and participant.

TCRbeta CDR3 regions were amplified from genomic DNA using the immunoSEQ Assay, a bias-controlled multiplex PCR. In the original analysis: The number of nucleated cells in each sample was estimated from the amplification of reference gene primers within the assay. To quantify the absolute abundance of each unique TCRbeta CDR3 rearrangement, sequence reads were collapsed and filtered. Productive Simpson clonality was computed per sample as the square root of Simpson's diversity index over productive rearrangements. Held by TCRdb, this immuneACCESS table contains in-frame sequences only and omits some clones. Under half of the omission traces to an unresolved V gene where checked; the cause of the rest is unknown. D and trimming come from the DNA, and the V and J calls and clone size come from that table. Here the sample has 70,000 to 100,000 clones; around 91% occur a single time. The ten largest make up roughly 4.5% of the sample.

With respect to this clone: This receptor's antigen is unknown. Base qualities are not at hand, and no much larger clone is one base apart.

From V the trimming removes 4 bases and from J it removes 8 bases, while the gene matches leave 12 bases of the junction unaccounted for. From cysteine to phenylalanine, the CDR3 is 16 amino acids long. The DNA shown is the 48-base CDR3, in frame from base 1. Looking up the germline V gene yields CDR1 SGHVS and CDR2 FNYEAQ. The source material was peripheral blood. The source is a woman older than 75 with active or convalescent COVID-19. The sequence links TRBV7-6 to TRBJ2-1; 9 nucleotides in the junction match TRBD2. The DNA sequence reads TGTGCCAGCAGCTCAGGCCTAGCGGGACCCTATGATGAGCAGTTCTTC. Its translation is CASSSGLAGPYDEQFF.